The entry that follows covers one T cell receptor beta chain sequence. Its antigen remains unidentified. The junction and the germline gene differ at one end; a read error may be behind it. TCRbeta CDR3 regions were amplified from genomic DNA using the immunoSEQ Assay, a bias-controlled multiplex PCR. Per the authors' processing: Within the assay, amplification of reference gene primers was used to estimate how many nucleated cells each sample contained. To quantify the absolute abundance of each unique TCRbeta CDR3 rearrangement, sequence reads were collapsed and filtered. Productive Simpson clonality was computed per sample as the square root of Simpson's diversity index over productive rearrangements. Drawn from immuneACCESS, this table holds only the in-frame rearrangements with V and J called that TCRdb kept. Clones are partly lost; checked studies trace under half to an unresolved V gene and leave the rest unexplained. Clonal size and the V and J genes are those of that table, whereas D and trimming came from the DNA. Recorded for this sample are some 230,000 clones; roughly four fifths of them occurred a single time. The ten largest clones capture around 6.8% of the sample.

The collaborating institutions used their own protocols to collect whole blood in K2EDTA tubes. For TCRbeta analysis, collaborators shipped samples in one of three forms: frozen whole blood, isolated PBMCs, or DNA extracted from either of those sample types. This specimen belongs to a study of blood T cell repertoires in COVID-19 (dated by TCRdb to the early 2020s). Turning to the overall study: Samples from collaborators originated in the United States, Italy and Spain and spanned both the acute and convalescent phases of COVID-19. The material from the prospective study consisted of cDNA or gDNA derived from T cells, B-cell-depleted T cells, or PBMCs. The dataset comprised deeply sampled blood TCRbeta repertoires from subjects exposed to, actively infected with, or recovered from COVID-19. The repertoires were made available in a free public database intended to serve as a resource for research on the immune response to SARS-CoV-2. Samples were obtained from the ongoing ImmuneRACE study (first 160 participants) and from 1,254 subjects provided by 6 global collaborators. A de-identified subject ID, COVID-19 status, age in years and sex were almost always included in the sample metadata. Where available, HLA class I and class II types were obtained from metadata supplied by the sample provider rather than from assay-based typing.

What the authors observed across the whole study: Clinical and demographic metadata were provided uncurated, with the amount varying by source and participant.

The CDR3 numbers 13 residues from cysteine through phenylalanine. Just CDR3 DNA is preserved here, 39 bases in frame from base 1. In the germline V gene (reference sequence), CDR1 corresponds to SSHAT and CDR2 to FNYEAQ. The chain is made from TRBV7-7 and TRBJ2-1, with TRBD1 perhaps the D gene, on 5 matching bases. The clonotype originates from a woman in her forties or fifties with acute or convalescent COVID-19. Sequencing used peripheral blood. The nucleotide sequence is TGTGCTAGCAGCTCCCCCCAGGGAAATGAGCAGTTCTTC. It is translated as CASSSPQGNEQFF.